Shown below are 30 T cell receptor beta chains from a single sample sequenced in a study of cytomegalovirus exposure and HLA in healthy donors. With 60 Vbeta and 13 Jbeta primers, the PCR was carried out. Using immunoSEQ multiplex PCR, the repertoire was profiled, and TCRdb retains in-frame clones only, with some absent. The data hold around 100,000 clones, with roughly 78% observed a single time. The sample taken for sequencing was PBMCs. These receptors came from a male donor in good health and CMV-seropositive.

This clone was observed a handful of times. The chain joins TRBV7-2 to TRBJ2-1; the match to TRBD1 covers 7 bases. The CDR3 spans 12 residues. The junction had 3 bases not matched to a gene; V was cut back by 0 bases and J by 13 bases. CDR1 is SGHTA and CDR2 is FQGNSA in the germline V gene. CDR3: CASSLAPGGQFF. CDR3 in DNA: TGTGCCAGCAGCTTAGCCCCAGGGGGTCAGTTCTTC. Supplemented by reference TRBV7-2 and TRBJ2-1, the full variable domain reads GAGVSQSPSNKVTEKGKDVELRCDPISGHTALYWYRQSLGQGLEFLIYFQGNSAPDKSGLPSDRFSAERTGGSVSTLTIQRTQQEDSAVYLCASSLAPGGQFFGPGTRLTVL.

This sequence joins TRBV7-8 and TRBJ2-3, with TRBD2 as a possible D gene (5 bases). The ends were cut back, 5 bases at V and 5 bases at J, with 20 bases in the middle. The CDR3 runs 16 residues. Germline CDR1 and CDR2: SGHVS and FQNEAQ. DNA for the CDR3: TGTGCCAGCAGCGCATGGACTCCCCACCGTAAAGATACGCAGTATTTT. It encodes CASSAWTPHRKDTQYF.

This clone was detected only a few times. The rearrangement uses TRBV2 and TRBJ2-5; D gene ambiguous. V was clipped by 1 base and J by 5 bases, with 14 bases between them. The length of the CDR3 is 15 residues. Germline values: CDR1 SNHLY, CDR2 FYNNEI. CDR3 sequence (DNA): TGTGCCAGCAGTGAAGGTGTTAACGTCGGGGAGACCCAGTACTTC. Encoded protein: CASSEGVNVGETQYF.

For the CDR3, the DNA is TGTGCCAGCAGCTTTACCAGCGGGGTCTACAATGAGCAGTTCTTC. This codes for CASSFTSGVYNEQFF. The genes are TRBV5-4 and TRBJ2-1, with TRBD2 matching over 7 bases. The V gene end was trimmed by 2 bases and the J gene end by 3 bases; junction bases not matched to a gene: 5. Germline V gene sequence: CDR1 SGHNT, CDR2 YYREEE (reference sequence). The CDR3 contains 15 residues.

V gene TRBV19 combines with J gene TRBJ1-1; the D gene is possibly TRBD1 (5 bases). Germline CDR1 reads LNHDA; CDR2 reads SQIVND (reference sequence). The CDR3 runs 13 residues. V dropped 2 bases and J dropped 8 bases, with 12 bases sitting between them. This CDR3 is CASSIRGPSEAFF. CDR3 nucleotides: TGTGCCAGTAGTATAAGGGGCCCAAGCGAAGCTTTCTTT.

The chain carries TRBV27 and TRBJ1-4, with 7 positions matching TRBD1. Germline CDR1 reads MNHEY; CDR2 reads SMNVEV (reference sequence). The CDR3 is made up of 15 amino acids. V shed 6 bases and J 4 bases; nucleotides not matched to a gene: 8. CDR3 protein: CASSGPGQRNEKLFF. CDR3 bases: TGTGCCAGCAGCGGACCGGGACAGCGTAATGAAAAACTGTTTTTT. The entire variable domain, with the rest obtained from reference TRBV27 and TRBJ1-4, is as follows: EAQVTQNPRYLITVTGKKLTVTCSQNMNHEYMSWYRQDPGLGLRQIYYSMNVEVTDKGDVPEGYKVSRKEKRNFPLILESPSPNQTSLYFCASSGPGQRNEKLFFGSGTQLSVL.

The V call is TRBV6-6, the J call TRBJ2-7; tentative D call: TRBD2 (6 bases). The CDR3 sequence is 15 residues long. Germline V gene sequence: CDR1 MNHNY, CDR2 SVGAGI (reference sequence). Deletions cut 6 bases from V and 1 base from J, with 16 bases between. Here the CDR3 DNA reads TGTGCCAGCAGGCCCTCGGGGGATCGTTCCTACGAGCAGTACTTC. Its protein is CASRPSGDRSYEQYF.

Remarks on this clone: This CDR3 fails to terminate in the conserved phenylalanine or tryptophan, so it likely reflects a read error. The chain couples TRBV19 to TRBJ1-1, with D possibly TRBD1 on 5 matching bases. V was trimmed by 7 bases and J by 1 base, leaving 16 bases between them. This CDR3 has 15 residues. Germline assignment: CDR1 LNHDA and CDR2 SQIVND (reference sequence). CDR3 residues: CASTTKGRGNTEAFV. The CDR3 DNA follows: TGTGCCAGTACCACCAAGGGGCGGGGGAACACTGAAGCTTTCGTT.

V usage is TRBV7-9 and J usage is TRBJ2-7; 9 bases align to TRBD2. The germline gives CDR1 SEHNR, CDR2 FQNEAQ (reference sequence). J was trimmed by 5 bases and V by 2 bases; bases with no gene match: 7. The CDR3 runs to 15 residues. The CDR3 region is CASSLLAGRPNEQYF. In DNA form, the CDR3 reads TGTGCCAGCAGCTTACTAGCGGGGAGACCCAACGAGCAGTACTTC.

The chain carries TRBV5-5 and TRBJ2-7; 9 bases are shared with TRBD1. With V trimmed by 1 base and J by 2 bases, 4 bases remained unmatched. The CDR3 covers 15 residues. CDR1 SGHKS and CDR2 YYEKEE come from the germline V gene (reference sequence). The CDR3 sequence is CASSLFTGGTYEQYF. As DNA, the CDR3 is TGTGCCAGCAGCTTGTTTACAGGGGGCACCTACGAGCAGTACTTC.

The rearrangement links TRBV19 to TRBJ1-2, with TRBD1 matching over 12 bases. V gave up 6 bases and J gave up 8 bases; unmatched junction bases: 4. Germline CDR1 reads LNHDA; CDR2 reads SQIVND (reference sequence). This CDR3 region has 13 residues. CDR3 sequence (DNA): TGTGCCAGTAGAGGGACAGGGGGCCAGGGCTACACCTTC. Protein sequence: CASRGTGGQGYTF.

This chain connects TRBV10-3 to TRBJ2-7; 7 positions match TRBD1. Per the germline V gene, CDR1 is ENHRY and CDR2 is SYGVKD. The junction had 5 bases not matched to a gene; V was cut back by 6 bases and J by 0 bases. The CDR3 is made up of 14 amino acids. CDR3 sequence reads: CAISPGQSSYEQYF. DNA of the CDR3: TGTGCCATCAGCCCGGGACAGAGCTCCTACGAGCAGTACTTC.

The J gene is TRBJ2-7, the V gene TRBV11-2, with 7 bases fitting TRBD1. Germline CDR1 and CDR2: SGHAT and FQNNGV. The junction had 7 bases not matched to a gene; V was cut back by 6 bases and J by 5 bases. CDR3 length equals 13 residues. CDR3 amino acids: CASSRQGLDEQYF. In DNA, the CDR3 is TGTGCCAGCAGTCGACAGGGTTTAGACGAGCAGTACTTC. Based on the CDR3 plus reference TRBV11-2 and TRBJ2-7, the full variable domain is EAGVAQSPRYKIIEKRQSVAFWCNPISGHATLYWYQQILGQGPKLLIQFQNNGVVDDSQLPKDRFSAERLKGVDSTLKIQPAKLEDSAVYLCASSRQGLDEQYFGPGTRLTVT.

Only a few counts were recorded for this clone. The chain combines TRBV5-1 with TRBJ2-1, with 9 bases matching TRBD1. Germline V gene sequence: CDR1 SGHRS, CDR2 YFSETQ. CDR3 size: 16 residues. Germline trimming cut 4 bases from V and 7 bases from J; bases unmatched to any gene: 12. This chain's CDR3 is CASSPDSGQGNNEQFF. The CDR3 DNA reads TGCGCCAGCAGCCCTGATTCCGGACAGGGGAATAATGAGCAGTTCTTC.

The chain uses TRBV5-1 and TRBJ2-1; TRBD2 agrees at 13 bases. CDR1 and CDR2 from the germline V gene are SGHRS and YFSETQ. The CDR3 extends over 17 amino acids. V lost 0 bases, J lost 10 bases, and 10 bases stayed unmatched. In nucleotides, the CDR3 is TGCGCCAGCAGCTTGGGTGGACTAGCGGGAGTCACTGGGGAGCAGTTCTTC. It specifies CASSLGGLAGVTGEQFF.

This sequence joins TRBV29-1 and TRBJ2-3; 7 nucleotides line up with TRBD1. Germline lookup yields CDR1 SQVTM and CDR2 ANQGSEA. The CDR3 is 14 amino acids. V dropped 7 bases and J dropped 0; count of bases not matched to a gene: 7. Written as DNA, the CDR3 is TGCAGCGCCGTGAAGGGGGCGAGCACAGATACGCAGTATTTT. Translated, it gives CSAVKGASTDTQYF.

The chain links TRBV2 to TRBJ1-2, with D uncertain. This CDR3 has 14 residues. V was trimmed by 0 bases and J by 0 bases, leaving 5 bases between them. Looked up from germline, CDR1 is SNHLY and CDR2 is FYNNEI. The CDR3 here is CASSEARTNYGYTF. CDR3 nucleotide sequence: TGTGCCAGCAGTGAAGCCAGGACTAACTATGGCTACACCTTC. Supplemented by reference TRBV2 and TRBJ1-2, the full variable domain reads EPEVTQTPSHQVTQMGQEVILRCVPISNHLYFYWYRQILGQKVEFLVSFYNNEISEKSEIFDDQFSVERPDGSNFTLKIRSTKLEDSAMYFCASSEARTNYGYTFGSGTRLTVV.

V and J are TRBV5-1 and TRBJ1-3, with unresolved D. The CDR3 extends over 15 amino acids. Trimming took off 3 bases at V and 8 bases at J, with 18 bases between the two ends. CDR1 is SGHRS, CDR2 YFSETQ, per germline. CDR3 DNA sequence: TGCGCCAGCAGCTCGGAGCTGCGGTTAAGTGACACCATATATTTT. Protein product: CASSSELRLSDTIYF.

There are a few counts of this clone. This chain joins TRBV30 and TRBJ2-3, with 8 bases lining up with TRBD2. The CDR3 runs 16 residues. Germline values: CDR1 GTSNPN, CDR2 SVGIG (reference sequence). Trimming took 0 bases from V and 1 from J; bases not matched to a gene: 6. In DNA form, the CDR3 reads TGTGCCTGGAGTGTATTCGGGCGGGGGGGCACAGATACGCAGTATTTT. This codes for CAWSVFGRGGTDTQYF.

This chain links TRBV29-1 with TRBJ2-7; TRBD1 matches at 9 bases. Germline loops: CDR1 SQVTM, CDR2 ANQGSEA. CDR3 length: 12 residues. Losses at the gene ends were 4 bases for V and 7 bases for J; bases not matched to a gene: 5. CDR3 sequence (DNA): TGCAGCGTTGCAAACAGGGGGCGTGAGCAGTACTTC. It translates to CSVANRGREQYF.

The CDR3 sequence: CASRALQREAFTDTQYF. For the CDR3, the DNA is TGCGCCAGCAGGGCCCTCCAACGGGAGGCCTTCACAGATACGCAGTATTTT. The J gene is TRBJ2-3, the V gene TRBV10-2, with 7 bases lining up with TRBD2. V dropped 6 bases and J dropped 2; count of bases not matched to a gene: 14. CDR3 length equals 17 residues. Germline V gene lookup returns CDR1 WSHSY and CDR2 SAAADI.

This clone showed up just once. The CDR3 reads CASSLGSSGNQPQHF. CDR3 nucleotides: TGTGCCAGCAGCTTAGGGTCCTCGGGCAATCAGCCCCAGCATTTT. The chain recombines TRBV7-6 with TRBJ1-5; D not resolved. The germline V gene encodes CDR1 SGHVS and CDR2 FNYEAQ. This CDR3 region has 15 residues. Trimming shortened V by 1 base and J by 2 bases, and 9 bases separated the two germline ends.

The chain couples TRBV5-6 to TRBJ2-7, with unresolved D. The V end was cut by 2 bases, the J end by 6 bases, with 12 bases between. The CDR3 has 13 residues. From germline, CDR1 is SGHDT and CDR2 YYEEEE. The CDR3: CASSFDTFGEQYF. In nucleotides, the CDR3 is TGTGCCAGCAGCTTTGACACATTCGGCGAGCAGTACTTC.

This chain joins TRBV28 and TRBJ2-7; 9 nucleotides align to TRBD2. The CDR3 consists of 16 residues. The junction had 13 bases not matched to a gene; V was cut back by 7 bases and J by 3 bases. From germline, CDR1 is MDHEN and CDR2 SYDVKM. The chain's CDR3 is CASTPGSLAGIYEQYF. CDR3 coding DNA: TGTGCCAGCACCCCCGGAAGTCTAGCGGGAATCTACGAGCAGTACTTC.

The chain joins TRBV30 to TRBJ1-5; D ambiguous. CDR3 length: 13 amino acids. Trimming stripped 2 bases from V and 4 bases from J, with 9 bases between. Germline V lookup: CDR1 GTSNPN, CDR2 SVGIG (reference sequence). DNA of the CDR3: TGTGCCTGGAGTCAGAATATAAATCAGCCCCAGCATTTT. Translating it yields CAWSQNINQPQHF.

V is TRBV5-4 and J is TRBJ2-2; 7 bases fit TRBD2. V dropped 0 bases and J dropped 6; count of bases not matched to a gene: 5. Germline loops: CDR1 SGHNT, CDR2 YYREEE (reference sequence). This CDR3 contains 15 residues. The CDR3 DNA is TGTGCCAGCAGCTTGGGACTAGCTGCCCCCGGGGAGCTGTTTTTT. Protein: CASSLGLAAPGELFF.

The chain's CDR3 is CASSMAMNTEAFF. CDR3 nucleotide sequence: TGTGCCAGTAGTATGGCCATGAACACTGAAGCTTTCTTT. The chain combines TRBV19 with TRBJ1-1; D unresolved. V lost 3 bases, J lost 0 bases, and 5 bases lay in between. This CDR3 spans 13 amino acids. Germline CDR1 LNHDA, CDR2 SQIVND (reference sequence).

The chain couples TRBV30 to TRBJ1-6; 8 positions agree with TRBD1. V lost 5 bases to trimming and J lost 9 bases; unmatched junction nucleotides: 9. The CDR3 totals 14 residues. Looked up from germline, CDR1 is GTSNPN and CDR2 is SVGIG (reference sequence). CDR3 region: CAWLLDRDGSPLHF. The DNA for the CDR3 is TGTGCCTGGTTACTGGACAGGGATGGTTCACCCCTCCACTTT.

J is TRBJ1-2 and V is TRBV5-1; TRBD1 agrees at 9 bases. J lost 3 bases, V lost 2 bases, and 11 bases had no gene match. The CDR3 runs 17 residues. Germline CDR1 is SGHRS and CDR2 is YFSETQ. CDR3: CASSFTPGQGWDYGYTF. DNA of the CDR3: TGCGCCAGCAGCTTTACCCCCGGACAGGGGTGGGACTATGGCTACACCTTC.

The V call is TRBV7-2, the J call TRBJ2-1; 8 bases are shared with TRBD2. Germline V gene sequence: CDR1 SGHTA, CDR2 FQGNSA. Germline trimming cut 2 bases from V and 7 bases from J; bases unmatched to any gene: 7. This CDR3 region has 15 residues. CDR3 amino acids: CASSLRTSGGNEQFF. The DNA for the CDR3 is TGTGCCAGCAGCTTACGAACTAGCGGAGGGAATGAGCAGTTCTTC.